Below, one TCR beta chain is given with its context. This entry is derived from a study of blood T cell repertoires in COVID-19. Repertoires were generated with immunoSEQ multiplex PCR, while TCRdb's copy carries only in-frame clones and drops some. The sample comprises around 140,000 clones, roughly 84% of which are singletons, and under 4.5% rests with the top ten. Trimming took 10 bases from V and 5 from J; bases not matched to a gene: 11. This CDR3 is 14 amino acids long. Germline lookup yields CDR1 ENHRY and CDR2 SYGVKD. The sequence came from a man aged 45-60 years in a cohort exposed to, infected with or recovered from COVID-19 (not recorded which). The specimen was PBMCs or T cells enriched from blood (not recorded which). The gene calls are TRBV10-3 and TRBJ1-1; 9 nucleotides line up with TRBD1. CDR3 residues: CATDLGQGTTEAFF. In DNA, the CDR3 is TGTGCCACAGACTTGGGACAGGGAACGACTGAAGCTTTCTTT.